Listed below are T cell receptor beta chains from one sample, sequenced in a study of OX40 agonist ivuxolimab in advanced cancers. The assay was immunoSEQ multiplex PCR, and TCRdb's table has in-frame clones only and misses some. The sample has 50,000 to 75,000 clones, about 85% seen once. The source material was CD4+ or CD8+ T cells sorted from blood, sampled in a trial of the OX40 agonist ivuxolimab. These receptors all stem from an adult with an advanced solid tumor such as melanoma, head and neck, liver or kidney cancer. CDR3s include the opening cysteine and the closing phenylalanine or tryptophan. Fields, in order: CDR3 DNA, CDR3 protein, V gene, J gene, clone size, D gene. The D gene is left open where the match is weak. Clone sizes are given selectively: once, few, many, or a class where the clone is expanded.

TGTGCCAGCAGTGATTTAAGCGGGGGACGCTACGAGCAGTACTTC	CASSDLSGGRYEQYF	TRBV2	TRBJ2-7	.	TRBD2
TGTGCCAGCAGCCCGACTAGAGCTCAGTACAATGAGCAGTTCTTC	CASSPTRAQYNEQFF	TRBV5-4	TRBJ2-1	once	.
TGCGCCAGCAGCTTGGCCCCCGGGACTAGCGGGGGTATAGCCAAAAACATTCAGTACTTC	CASSLAPGTSGGIAKNIQYF	TRBV5-1	TRBJ2-4	.	TRBD2
TGTGCCAGCAGGATGACAACCTCCTACGAGCAGTACTTC	CASRMTTSYEQYF	TRBV6-1	TRBJ2-7	.	.
TGTGCCAGCAGCTTCCAGGGGGCGAATTCACCCCTCCACTTT	CASSFQGANSPLHF	TRBV7-9	TRBJ1-6	.	TRBD1
TGTGCCAGCAATCCACAGGGGAGCAATCAGCCCCAGCATTTT	CASNPQGSNQPQHF	TRBV2	TRBJ1-5	.	TRBD1
TGTGCCAGCAGCTCGATCAGGGAGTACGAGCAGTACTTC	CASSSIREYEQYF	TRBV6-6	TRBJ2-7	.	.
TGTGCCAGTAGTACCTCAGGGGCCCTTTCCAATGAGCAGTTCTTC	CASSTSGALSNEQFF	TRBV19	TRBJ2-1	.	.
TGTGCCAGCAGCTTAGGGTCCGGGACAGGGAACACAGATACGCAGTATTTT	CASSLGSGTGNTDTQYF	TRBV7-6	TRBJ2-3	.	TRBD1
TGTGCCAGCAAGACGGGGGGGCAAGAGACCCAGTACTTC	CASKTGGQETQYF	TRBV2	TRBJ2-5	.	TRBD2
TGTGCCAGCAGTTCCCCTATGACAGGGGCCGCGCCTCTGTTTTTT	CASSSPMTGAAPLFF	TRBV6-6	TRBJ1-4	.	TRBD1
TGTGCCAGCAGCCTCACAGGGGGGCTCGGCGGGGGCACAGATACGCAGTATTTT	CASSLTGGLGGGTDTQYF	TRBV13	TRBJ2-3	.	TRBD1
TGTGCCAGCAGCCCATTAGCGGGGGGGCCATCCGGGGAGCTGTTTTTT	CASSPLAGGPSGELFF	TRBV4-2	TRBJ2-2	once	TRBD2
TGTGCCAGCCCCCCCCAGGGAGGGGAACAAGAGACCCAGTACTTC	CASPPQGGEQETQYF	TRBV6-1	TRBJ2-5	.	TRBD2
TGTGCCAGCAGCTTAAGACAGCACAATGAGCAGTTCTTC	CASSLRQHNEQFF	TRBV11-3	TRBJ2-1	.	.
TGTGCCAGCAGCTTAGATTTGGAAAGCCAAGAGACCCAGTACTTC	CASSLDLESQETQYF	TRBV7-9	TRBJ2-5	.	.